The clone carrying this T cell receptor beta chain was seen many times. Germline CDR1 reads MNHEY; CDR2 reads SMNVEV (reference sequence). The CDR3 extends over 13 amino acids. V dropped 2 bases and J dropped 5 bases, with 9 bases sitting between them. TCR beta CDR3 regions were amplified from RNA transcripts. A first-round RT-PCR used HTBI primers, followed by a second-round multiplex PCR. TCRdb ran MiXCR on the multiplex PCR reads and lists one entry per CDR3 protein. Seen here are under 250,000 distinct CDR3 sequences, 29% observed once, and the top ten hold 9.1%. This record comes from a study of Graves' ophthalmopathy and Graves' hyperthyroidism.

Material for sequencing was peripheral blood. The rearrangement links TRBV27 to TRBJ1-1; D is unclear. This clonotype originated in a middle-aged man with Graves' ophthalmopathy. CDR3 loop: CASSLTWRTEAFF. The CDR3 DNA reads TGTGCCAGCAGTTTAACATGGCGGACTGAAGCTTTCTTT.